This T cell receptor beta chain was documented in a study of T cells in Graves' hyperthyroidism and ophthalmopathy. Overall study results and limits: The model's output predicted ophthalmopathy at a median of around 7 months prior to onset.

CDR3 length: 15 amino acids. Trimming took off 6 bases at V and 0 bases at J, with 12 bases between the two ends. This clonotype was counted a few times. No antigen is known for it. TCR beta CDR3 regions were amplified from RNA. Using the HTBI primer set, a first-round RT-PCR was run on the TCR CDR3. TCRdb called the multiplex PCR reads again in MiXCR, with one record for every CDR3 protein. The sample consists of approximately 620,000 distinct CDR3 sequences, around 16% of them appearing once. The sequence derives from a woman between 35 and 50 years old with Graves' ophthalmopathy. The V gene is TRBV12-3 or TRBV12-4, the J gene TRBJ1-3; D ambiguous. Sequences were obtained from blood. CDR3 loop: CASSFRFYSGNTIYF. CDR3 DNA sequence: TGTGCCAGCAGCTTTAGGTTCTACTCTGGAAACACCATATATTTT.